This TCR beta chain was sequenced during a study of blood T cell repertoires in COVID-19. Study summary: Samples taken during acute and convalescent COVID-19 were collected in the United States, Italy and Spain. The cDNA or gDNA used as material had been derived from T cells, B-cell-depleted T cells, or PBMCs.

V lost 7 bases to trimming and J lost 0 bases; unmatched junction nucleotides: 8. Germline CDR1 reads LNHDA; CDR2 reads SQIVND (reference sequence). This CDR3 has 15 amino acids. Per the authors' pipeline: Reference gene primer amplification in the assay estimated nucleated cell counts. Profiled with immunoSEQ multiplex PCR; TCRdb holds only in-frame clones, not every one. The V and J calls and clone size come from that table; D and trimming were worked out from the DNA. The table lists 50,000 to 75,000 clones, about nine tenths of them singletons. Sequencing was performed on peripheral blood. The sequence derives from a man in his 60s with acute or convalescent COVID-19. The chain has TRBV19 and TRBJ1-1; 7 nucleotides match TRBD1. The CDR3 region has the DNA TGTGCCAGTATACCCTCAGACAGGGTGAACACTGAAGCTTTCTTT. It encodes CASIPSDRVNTEAFF.